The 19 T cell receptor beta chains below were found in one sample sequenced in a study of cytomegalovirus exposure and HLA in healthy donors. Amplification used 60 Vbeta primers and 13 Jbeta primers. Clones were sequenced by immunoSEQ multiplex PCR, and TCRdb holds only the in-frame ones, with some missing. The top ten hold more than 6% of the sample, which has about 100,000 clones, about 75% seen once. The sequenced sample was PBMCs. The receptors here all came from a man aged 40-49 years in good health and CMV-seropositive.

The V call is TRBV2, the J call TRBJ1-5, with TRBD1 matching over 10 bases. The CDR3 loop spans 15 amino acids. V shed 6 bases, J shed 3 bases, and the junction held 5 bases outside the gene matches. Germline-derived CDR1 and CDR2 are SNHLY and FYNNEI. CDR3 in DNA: TGTGCCAGCAGAGACAGGGGGCTGATCAATCAGCCCCAGCATTTT. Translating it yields CASRDRGLINQPQHF.

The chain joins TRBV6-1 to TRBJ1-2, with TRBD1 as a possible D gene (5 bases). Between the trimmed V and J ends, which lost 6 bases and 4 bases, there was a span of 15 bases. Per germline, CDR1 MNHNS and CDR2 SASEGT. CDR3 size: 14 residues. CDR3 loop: CASSPPGGVYGYTF. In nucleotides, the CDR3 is TGTGCCAGCAGCCCCCCCGGGGGAGTCTATGGCTACACCTTC.

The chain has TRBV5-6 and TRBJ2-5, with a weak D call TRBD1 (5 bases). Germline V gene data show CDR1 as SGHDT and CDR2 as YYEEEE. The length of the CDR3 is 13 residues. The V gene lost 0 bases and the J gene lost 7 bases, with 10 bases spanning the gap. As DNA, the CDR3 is TGTGCCAGCAGCTTGGCTGGGGCTGGGACCCAGTACTTC. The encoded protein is CASSLAGAGTQYF.

This chain's CDR3 is CAITIALGADTQYF. The CDR3, as DNA: TGTGCCATCACCATAGCATTAGGGGCAGATACGCAGTATTTT. V usage is TRBV10-3 and J usage is TRBJ2-3; D may be TRBD1 (5 bases). CDR3 length: 14 amino acids. V shed 7 bases and J shed 4 bases, with 15 bases lying between them. CDR1 and CDR2 (germline): ENHRY, SYGVKD.

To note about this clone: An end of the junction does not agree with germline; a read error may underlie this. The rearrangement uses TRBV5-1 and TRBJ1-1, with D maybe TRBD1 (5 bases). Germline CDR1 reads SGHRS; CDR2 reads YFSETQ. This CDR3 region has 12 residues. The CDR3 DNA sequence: TGCGCCTGCAGGGAGATAAACACTGAAGCTTTCTTT. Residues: CACREINTEAFF.

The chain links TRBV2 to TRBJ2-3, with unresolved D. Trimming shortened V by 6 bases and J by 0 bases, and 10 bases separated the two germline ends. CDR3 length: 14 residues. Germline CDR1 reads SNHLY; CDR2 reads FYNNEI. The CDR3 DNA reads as TGTGCCAGCAGGGGCTCCTCTAGCACAGATACGCAGTATTTT. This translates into CASRGSSSTDTQYF.

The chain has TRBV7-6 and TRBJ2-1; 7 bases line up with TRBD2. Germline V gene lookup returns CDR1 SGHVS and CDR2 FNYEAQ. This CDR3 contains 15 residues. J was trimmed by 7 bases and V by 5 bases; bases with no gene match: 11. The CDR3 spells CASSVAAGAGNEQFF. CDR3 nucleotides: TGTGCCAGCAGCGTCGCGGCGGGAGCGGGGAATGAGCAGTTCTTC.

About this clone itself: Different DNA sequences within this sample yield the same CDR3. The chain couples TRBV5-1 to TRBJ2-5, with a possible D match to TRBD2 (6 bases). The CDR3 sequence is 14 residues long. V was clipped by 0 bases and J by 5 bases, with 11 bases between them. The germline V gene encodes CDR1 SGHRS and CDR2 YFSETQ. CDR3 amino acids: CASSLVGGGETQYF. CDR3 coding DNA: TGCGCCAGCAGCTTGGTCGGGGGAGGTGAGACCCAGTACTTC.

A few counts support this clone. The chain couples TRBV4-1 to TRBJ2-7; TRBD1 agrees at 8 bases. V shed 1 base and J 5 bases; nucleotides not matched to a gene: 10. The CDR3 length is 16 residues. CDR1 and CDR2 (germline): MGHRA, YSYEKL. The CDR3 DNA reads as TGCGCCAGCAGCCAAGGGGGGCTGGGACAGGTTCACGAGCAGTACTTC. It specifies CASSQGGLGQVHEQYF.

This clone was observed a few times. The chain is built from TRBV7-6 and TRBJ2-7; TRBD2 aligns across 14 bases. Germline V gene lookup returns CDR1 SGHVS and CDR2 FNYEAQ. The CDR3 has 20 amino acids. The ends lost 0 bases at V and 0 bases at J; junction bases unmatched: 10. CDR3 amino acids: CASSLAETSGRAGSSYEQYF. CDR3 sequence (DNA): TGTGCCAGCAGCTTAGCCGAGACTAGCGGGAGGGCCGGGAGCTCCTACGAGCAGTACTTC. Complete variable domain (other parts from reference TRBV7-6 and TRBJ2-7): GAGVSQSPRYKVTKRGQDVALRCDPISGHVSLYWYRQALGQGPEFLTYFNYEAQQDKSGLPNDRFSAERPEGSISTLTIQRTEQRDSAMYRCASSLAETSGRAGSSYEQYFGPGTRLTVT.

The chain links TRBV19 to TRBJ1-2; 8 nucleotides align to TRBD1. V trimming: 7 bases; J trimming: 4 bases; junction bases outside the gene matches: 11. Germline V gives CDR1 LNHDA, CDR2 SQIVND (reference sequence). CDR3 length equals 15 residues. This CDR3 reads CASIPAGGLFYGYTF. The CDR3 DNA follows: TGTGCCAGTATCCCGGCAGGGGGCCTATTCTATGGCTACACCTTC.

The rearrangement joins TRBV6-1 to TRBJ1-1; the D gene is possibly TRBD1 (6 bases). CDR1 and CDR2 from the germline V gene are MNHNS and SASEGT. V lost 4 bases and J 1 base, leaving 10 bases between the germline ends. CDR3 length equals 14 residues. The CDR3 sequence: CASSAGQPNTEAFF. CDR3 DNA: TGTGCCAGCAGTGCGGGACAACCGAACACTGAAGCTTTCTTT.

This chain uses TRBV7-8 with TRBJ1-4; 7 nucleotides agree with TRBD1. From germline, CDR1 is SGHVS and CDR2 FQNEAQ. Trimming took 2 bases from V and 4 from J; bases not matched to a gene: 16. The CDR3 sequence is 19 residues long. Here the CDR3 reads CASSLYGRLVQGNNEKLFF. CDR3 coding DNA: TGTGCCAGCAGCTTATATGGGCGTCTGGTACAGGGGAATAATGAAAAACTGTTTTTT.

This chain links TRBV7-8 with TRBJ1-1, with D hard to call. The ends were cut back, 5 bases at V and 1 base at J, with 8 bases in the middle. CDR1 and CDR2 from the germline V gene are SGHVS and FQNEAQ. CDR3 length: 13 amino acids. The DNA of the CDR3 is TGTGCCAGCAGCCCCATCGGGAACACTGAAGCTTTCTTT. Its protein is CASSPIGNTEAFF. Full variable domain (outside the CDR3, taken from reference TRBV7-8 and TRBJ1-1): GAGVSQSPRYKVAKRGQDVALRCDPISGHVSLFWYQQALGQGPEFLTYFQNEAQLDKSGLPSDRFFAERPEGSVSTLKIQRTQQEDSAVYLCASSPIGNTEAFFGQGTRLTVV.

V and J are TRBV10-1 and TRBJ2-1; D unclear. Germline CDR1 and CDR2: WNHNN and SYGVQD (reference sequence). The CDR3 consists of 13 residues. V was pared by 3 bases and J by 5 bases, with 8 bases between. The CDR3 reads CASSDRTDNEQFF. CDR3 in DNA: TGCGCCAGCAGTGATAGAACCGACAATGAGCAGTTCTTC.

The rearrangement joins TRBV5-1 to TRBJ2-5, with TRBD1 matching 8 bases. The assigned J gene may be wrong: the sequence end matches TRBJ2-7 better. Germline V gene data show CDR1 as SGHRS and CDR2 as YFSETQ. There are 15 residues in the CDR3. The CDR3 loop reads CASSSVTGANYEQYF. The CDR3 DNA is TGCGCCAGCAGCTCGGTGACAGGGGCCAACTACGAGCAGTACTTC.

CDR3 region: CASSSPAGGEAGELFF. The CDR3 DNA follows: TGCGCCAGCAGTTCTCCAGCGGGGGGCGAGGCCGGGGAGCTGTTTTTT. The V call is TRBV10-2, the J call TRBJ2-2; TRBD2 agrees at 9 bases. J was trimmed by 6 bases and V by 5 bases; bases with no gene match: 10. Germline V gene sequence: CDR1 WSHSY, CDR2 SAAADI. This CDR3 is 16 amino acids long.

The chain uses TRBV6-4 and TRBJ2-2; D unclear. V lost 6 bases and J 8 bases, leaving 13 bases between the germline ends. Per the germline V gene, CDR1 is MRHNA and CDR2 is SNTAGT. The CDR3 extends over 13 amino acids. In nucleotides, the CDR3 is TGTGCCAGCAGGTGGTATGGCGGAGGGGAGCTGTTTTTT. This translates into CASRWYGGGELFF.

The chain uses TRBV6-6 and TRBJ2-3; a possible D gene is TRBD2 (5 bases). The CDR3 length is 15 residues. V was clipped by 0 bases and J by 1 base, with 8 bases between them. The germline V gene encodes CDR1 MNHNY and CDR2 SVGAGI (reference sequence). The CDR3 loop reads CASSYSVGGTDTQYF. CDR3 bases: TGTGCCAGCAGTTACTCTGTGGGAGGCACAGATACGCAGTATTTT.